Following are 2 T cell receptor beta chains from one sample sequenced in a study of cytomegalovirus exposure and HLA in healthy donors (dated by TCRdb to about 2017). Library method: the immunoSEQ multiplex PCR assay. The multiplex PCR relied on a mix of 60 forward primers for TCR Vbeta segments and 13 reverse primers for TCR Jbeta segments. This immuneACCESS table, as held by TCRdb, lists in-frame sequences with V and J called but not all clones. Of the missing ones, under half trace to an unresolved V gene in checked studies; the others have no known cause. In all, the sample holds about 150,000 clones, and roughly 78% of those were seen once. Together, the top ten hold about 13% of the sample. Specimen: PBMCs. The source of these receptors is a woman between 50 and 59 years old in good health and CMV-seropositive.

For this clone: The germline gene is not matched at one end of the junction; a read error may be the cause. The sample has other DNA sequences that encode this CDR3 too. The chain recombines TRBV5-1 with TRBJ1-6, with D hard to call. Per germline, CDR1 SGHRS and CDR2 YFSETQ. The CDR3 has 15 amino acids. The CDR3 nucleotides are TGCGCCAGCAGCTCGGGATCCCTTGGGAATTCGCCCCTCCACTTT. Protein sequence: CASSSGSLGNSPLHF.

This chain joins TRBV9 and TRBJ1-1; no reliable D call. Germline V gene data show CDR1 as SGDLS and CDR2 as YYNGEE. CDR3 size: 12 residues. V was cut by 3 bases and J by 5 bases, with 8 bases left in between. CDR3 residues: CASSGDKTEAFF. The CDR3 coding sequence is TGTGCCAGCAGCGGCGACAAAACTGAAGCTTTCTTT.